The source of this TCR beta chain is a study of HIV-infected patients and healthy controls (dated by TCRdb to between 2013 and 2015). As for the study more broadly: The study tested whether deep TCR repertoire sequencing of HIV patients' small blood samples could capture immune perturbation and reconstitution.

Using SuperScript III with primers targeting the alpha and beta constant regions, around 550 ng of RNA was reverse transcribed. Separate alpha and beta chain libraries were made by chain-specific third strand synthesis with multiplexing indices. The protocol used a single primer pair to amplify all rearrangements within a chain, which avoided primer bias, and attached molecular barcodes to each cDNA molecule. Purified cDNA was ligated with T4 RNA Ligase 1 onto a 5' RACE adapter bearing a random hexamer and the SP2 sequencing primer site. With slow temperature ramps used to favor optimal annealing, second strand synthesis was primed from the SP2 site with Phusion polymerase. The 12-nucleotide barcode on each molecule comprised two random hexamer sequences, both introduced before amplification and concatenated. An amplification PCR of about 23 cycles with P5s and P7 primers came after a short first PCR that had added P5 and P7 adapter elements plus a second index. A total of roughly 30 PCR cycles were applied to the libraries, which were quantified on a Qubit, sized on a Bioanalyzer, and diluted to about 4.4 nM. Sequencing of the normalized libraries was performed on an Illumina MiSeq with 2 x 250 paired-end kits. Reverse transcription reactions underwent purification over MinElute columns, with elution into around 9.4 ul Tris-Cl. Adapter ligations were incubated for around 22 hours at 16 degrees C and subsequently purified with AMPure XP beads at a 1:1 ratio. The original pipeline was this. Demultiplexed FASTQ files were processed with a modified Decombinator that output V, J, insert and barcode information. Sequences sharing a barcode but differing from the dominant sequence were discarded as errors, and barcodes clustered at Levenshtein distance 3 were counted to estimate original cDNA molecules. The R packages ineq, vegan, igraph and RCytoscape were used for downstream analyses, with IMGT nomenclature and CDR3 definitions applied. V gene usage was computed over distinct sequences, each TCR counted once to avoid skew from clonal expansion. Similarity networks connected unique CDR3 amino acid sequences within a donor whenever two sequences differed by a single Levenshtein edit. Published HIV-specific CDR3s (around 85 alpha, some 670 beta) and CMV-specific CDR3s (approximately 13 alpha, a few hundred beta) were assembled and queried against the repertoires. Lower sequence numbers were not the cause of the decreased diversity in patients, as random subsampling to size-matched repertoires showed. The public reads were run again by TCRdb, first through fastp at Q25 and then through MiXCR, and only productive beta chains were kept. Identical CDR3 protein sequences are pooled into one entry, listed with their most common genes and DNA. Here the V and J calls rest on TCRdb's processing, not on the authors' analysis. Here the sample has some 10,000 distinct CDR3 sequences; roughly 5.8% occur a single time. More than 6% of the sample belongs to the ten largest clones.

Whole blood was used without cell fractionation, so the repertoire reflected all unsorted peripheral T cells. As controls, some ten uninfected healthy donors were sampled, and a few of those donors gave samples twice, roughly three months apart. A roughly 2.4 ml sample of peripheral blood was drawn into Tempus tubes for RNA extraction. Residual genomic DNA was removed with the TURBO-DNase kit and globin mRNA was depleted with GLOBINclear. Sequences MRHNA (CDR1) and SNTAGT (CDR2) are obtained from the germline V gene. The CDR3 sequence holds 14 residues, the cysteine and phenylalanine included. CDR3 DNA is the only sequence kept; it has 42 bases, read in frame from the first base. Trimming costs V 1 base and J 4 bases, and their ends lie 7 bases apart. There are a few counts of this clonotype. The antigen it binds to is not known. The input lacks base qualities; no much larger clone sits a single base away.

Summary of the overall study and its limitations: The study cohorts differed slightly in age and sex profile, but those differences did not account for the observed differences in diversity. Significantly higher mean Gini indices were seen in HIV-infected repertoires than in controls, possibly reflecting oligoclonality. The apparent post-therapy recovery of the Gini index in HIV-infected patients was not reproduced in size-matched repertoire data. Using whole blood restricted sequencing depth and prevented separating the dynamics of distinct T-cell subpopulations. MAIT cell alpha-chain CDR3s were present at high frequency in healthy controls but severely depleted in HIV+ repertoires. Both the Jaccard index and the count of highly shared sequences showed that healthy controls shared more CDR3s between individuals than HIV+ patients did. Roughly threefold more distinct CDR3s and higher Shannon diversity were observed in healthy control repertoires than in untreated HIV+ repertoires. Unequal numbers of distinct sequences between patients and controls complicated comparisons, and size-matching overweighted rare events from HIV-infected data. Significantly different mean usage between HIV-infected patients and controls was observed for eight alpha and eight beta V genes. Processing was restricted to sixteen HIV-infected individuals, which the authors judged to be a major constraint on the generalizability of the findings. In the study, no determination of donor HLA types was made. Most CMV-associated CDR3s became more frequent during therapy, although their change was not significant, whereas HIV-associated CDR3s showed a significant decrease in frequency. Pairing of alpha and beta chains was not determined in the samples.

The sequenced sample was blood. The V gene is TRBV6-4 and the J gene is TRBJ2-2, with the D gene uncertain. The source is an adult in good health. The CDR3 has the sequence CASSDLGFTGELFF. The nucleotide sequence is TGTGCCAGCAGTGACTTAGGATTCACCGGGGAGCTGTTTTTT.